This TCR beta chain stems from a study of identical twins. Via MiXCR, TCRdb re-called the 5' RACE reads, giving one row per CDR3 protein. The table shows about 700,000 distinct CDR3 sequences, with 5.5% to 6.5% occurring only once. This clonotype was counted at least ten times. Its antigen is still unknown. Donors uniformly comprised healthy Caucasians. Study-wide points: The study based its conclusions on cross-sectional statistical analysis and did not follow the same donors. Alpha sequences that were out-of-frame and twin-shared showed an excess of low generation probability.

CDR1 and CDR2 from the germline V gene are SGHAT and FQNNGV. This CDR3 region has 15 residues. After removal of 8 bases from V and 7 bases from J, the junction contained 14 bases not matched to a gene. The TCR originated in a man younger than 30 in good health. Material for sequencing was naive T cells sorted from blood. The V gene is TRBV11-2, the J gene TRBJ2-1; TRBD2 agrees at 7 bases. The CDR3 DNA sequence: TGTGCCAGCGTGAGCGGGGTAGCGAGAGTTAATGAGCAGTTCTTC. It is translated as CASVSGVARVNEQFF.